This T cell receptor beta chain was retrieved from a study of T cell repertoires in cytomegalovirus infection. The wider study: CMV epitopes in the study were HLA-C-restricted (recently identified) and HLA-B-restricted (well studied). Study-level points and caveats: The study identified carriers of CMV plus the relevant HLA from cumulative public TCR beta family frequency.

Each CDR3 protein gets one entry after TCRdb re-called the reads with MiXCR. The table has 100,000 to 150,000 distinct CDR3 sequences, 30% to 40% seen once. CDR3 length: 16 amino acids. Trimming removed 4 bases from V and 3 bases from J; junction bases left unmatched: 10. Germline V CDR1 and CDR2: LNHDA, SQIVND (reference sequence). This clonotype was recorded a few times. Its specificity is unknown. This chain links TRBV19 with TRBJ2-3; 7 bases match TRBD1. The clonotype originates from a human donor in good health (CMV status not recorded). Some clones in this sample may be carry-over from other donors' samples. The input for sequencing was CD8+ T cells from cultured PBMCs, taken from culture after CMV antigen stimulation. Written as DNA, the CDR3 is TGTGCCAGTAGTAACCTACAGGGGACGAATACAGATACGCAGTATTTT. Its translation is CASSNLQGTNTDTQYF.